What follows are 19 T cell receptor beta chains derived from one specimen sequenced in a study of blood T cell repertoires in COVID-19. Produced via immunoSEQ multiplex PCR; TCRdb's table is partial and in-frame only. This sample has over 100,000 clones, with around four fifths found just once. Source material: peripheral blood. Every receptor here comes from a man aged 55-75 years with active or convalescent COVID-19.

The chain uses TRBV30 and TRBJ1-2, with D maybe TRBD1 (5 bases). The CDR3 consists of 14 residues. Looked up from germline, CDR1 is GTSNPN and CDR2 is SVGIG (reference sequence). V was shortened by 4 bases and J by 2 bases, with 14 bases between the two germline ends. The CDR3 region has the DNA TGTGCCTGGAATATAGTAGGGGCCAACTATGGCTACACCTTC. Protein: CAWNIVGANYGYTF.

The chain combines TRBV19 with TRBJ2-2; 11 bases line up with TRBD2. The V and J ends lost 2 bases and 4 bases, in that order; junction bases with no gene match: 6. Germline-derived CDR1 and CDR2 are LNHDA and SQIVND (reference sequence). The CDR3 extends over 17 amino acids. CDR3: CASSISGLAESTGELFF. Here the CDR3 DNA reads TGTGCCAGTAGTATATCGGGACTAGCGGAGAGCACCGGGGAGCTGTTTTTT.

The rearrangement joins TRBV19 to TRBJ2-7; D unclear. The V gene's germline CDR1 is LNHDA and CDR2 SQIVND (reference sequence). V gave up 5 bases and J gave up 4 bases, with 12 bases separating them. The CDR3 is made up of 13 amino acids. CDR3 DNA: TGTGCCAGTAGTCGTGCGTCCCTGTACGAGCAGTACTTC. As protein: CASSRASLYEQYF.

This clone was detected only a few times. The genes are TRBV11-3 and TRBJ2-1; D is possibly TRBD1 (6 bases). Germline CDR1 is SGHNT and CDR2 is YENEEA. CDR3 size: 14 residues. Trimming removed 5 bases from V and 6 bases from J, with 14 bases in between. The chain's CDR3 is CASSPLRGSNEQFF. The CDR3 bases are TGTGCCAGCAGCCCCTTAAGGGGGAGCAATGAGCAGTTCTTC.

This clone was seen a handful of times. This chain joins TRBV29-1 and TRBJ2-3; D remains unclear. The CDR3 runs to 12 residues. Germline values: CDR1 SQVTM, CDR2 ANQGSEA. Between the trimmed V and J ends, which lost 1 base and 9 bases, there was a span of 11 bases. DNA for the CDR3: TGCAGCGTTGAAGGGGCCCGTCGGACGCAGTATTTT. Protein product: CSVEGARRTQYF.

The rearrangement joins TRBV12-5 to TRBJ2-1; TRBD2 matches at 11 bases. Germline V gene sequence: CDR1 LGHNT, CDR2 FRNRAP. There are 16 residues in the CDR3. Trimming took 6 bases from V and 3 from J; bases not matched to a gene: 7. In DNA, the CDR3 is TGTGCTAGTGGCTCCGCGACTAGCGGGAACTACAATGAGCAGTTCTTC. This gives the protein CASGSATSGNYNEQFF.

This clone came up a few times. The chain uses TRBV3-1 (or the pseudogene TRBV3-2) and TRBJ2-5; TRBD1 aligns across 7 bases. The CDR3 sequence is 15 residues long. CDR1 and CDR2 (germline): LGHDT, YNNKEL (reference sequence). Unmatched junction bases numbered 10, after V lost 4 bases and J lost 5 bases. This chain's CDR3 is CASSPLRQGRETQYF. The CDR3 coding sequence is TGTGCCAGCAGCCCTCTTCGACAGGGTAGGGAGACCCAGTACTTC.

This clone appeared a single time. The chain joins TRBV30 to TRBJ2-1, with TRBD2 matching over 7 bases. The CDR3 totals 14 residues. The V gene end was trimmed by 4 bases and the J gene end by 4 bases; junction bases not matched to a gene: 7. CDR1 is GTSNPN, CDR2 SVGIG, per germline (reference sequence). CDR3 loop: CAWTAGIEYNEQFF. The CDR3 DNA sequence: TGTGCCTGGACAGCGGGGATTGAGTACAATGAGCAGTTCTTC.

In DNA, the CDR3 is TGTGCCAGCCGAGACTCGGGAGGAAACACCATATATTTT. Its translation: CASRDSGGNTIYF. The rearrangement links TRBV2 to TRBJ1-3, with unresolved D. In germline, CDR1 is SNHLY, CDR2 FYNNEI. The CDR3 totals 13 residues. V lost 8 bases and J 4 bases, leaving 12 bases between the germline ends.

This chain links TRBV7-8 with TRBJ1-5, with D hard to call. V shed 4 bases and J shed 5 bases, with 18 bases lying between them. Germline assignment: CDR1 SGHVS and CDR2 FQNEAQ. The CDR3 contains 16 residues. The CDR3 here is CASSSSWRDGDQPQHF. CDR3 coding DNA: TGTGCCAGCAGCTCTAGCTGGAGGGATGGGGATCAGCCCCAGCATTTT.

CDR3 sequence reads: CASSLLKAGEGYNEQFF. DNA of the CDR3: TGTGCCAGCAGTTTATTAAAGGCGGGGGAGGGCTACAATGAGCAGTTCTTC. This chain connects TRBV28 to TRBJ2-1; 7 positions match TRBD2. With 1 base clipped from V and 3 bases from J, the junction kept 9 bases outside the gene matches. Germline loops: CDR1 MDHEN, CDR2 SYDVKM. The CDR3 runs 17 residues. The variable domain in full, with the rest retrieved from reference TRBV28 and TRBJ2-1, is DVKVTQSSRYLVKRTGEKVFLECVQDMDHENMFWYRQDPGLGLRLIYFSYDVKMKEKGDIPEGYSVSREKKERFSLILESASTNQTSMYLCASSLLKAGEGYNEQFFGPGTRLTVL.

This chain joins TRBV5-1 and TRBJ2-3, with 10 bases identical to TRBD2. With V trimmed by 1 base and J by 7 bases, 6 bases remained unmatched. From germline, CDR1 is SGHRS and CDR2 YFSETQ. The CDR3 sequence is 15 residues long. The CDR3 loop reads CASSLRSGRAHTQYF. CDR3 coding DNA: TGCGCCAGCAGCTTGAGGAGCGGGAGGGCCCATACGCAGTATTTT. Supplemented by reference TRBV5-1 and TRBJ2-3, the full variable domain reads KAGVTQTPRYLIKTRGQQVTLSCSPISGHRSVSWYQQTPGQGLQFLFEYFSETQRNKGNFPGRFSGRQFSNSRSEMNVSTLELGDSALYLCASSLRSGRAHTQYFGPGTRLTVL.

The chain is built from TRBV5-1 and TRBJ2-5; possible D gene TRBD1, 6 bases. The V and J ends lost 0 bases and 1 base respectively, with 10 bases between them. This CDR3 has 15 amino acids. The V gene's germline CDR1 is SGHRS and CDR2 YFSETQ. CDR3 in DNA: TGCGCCAGCAGCTTGGTGGGACAACCCCAAGAGACCCAGTACTTC. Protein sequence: CASSLVGQPQETQYF.

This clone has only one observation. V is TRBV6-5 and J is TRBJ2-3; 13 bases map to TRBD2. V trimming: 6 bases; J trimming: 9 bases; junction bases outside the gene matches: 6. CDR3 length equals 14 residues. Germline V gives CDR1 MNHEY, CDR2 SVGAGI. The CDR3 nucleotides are TGTGCCAGCAGCGTACTAGCGGGAGGGGGCACGCAGTATTTT. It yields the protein CASSVLAGGGTQYF.

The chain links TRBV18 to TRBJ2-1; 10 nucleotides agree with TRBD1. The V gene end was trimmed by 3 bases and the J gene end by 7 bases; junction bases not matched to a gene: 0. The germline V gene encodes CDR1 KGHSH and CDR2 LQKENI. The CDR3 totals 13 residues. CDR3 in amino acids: CASSPGQGNEQFF. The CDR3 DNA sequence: TGTGCCAGCTCACCGGGACAGGGGAATGAGCAGTTCTTC.

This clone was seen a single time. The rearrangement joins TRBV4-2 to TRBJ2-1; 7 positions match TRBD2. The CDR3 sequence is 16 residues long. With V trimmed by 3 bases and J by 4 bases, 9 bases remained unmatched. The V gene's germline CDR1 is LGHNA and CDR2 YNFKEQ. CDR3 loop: CASSHLAGEAYNEQFF. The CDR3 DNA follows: TGTGCCAGCAGCCATCTGGCGGGAGAAGCGTACAATGAGCAGTTCTTC.

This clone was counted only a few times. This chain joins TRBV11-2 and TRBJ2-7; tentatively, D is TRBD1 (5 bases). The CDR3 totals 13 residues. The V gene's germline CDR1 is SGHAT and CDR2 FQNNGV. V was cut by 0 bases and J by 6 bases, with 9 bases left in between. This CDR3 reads CASSLDPRVEQYF. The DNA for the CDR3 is TGTGCCAGCAGCTTAGATCCCAGGGTCGAGCAGTACTTC.

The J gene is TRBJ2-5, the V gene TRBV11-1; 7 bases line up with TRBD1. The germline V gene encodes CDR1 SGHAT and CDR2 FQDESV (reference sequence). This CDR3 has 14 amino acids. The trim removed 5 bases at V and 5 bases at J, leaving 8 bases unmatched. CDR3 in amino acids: CASSQNRGRETQYF. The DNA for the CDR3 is TGTGCCAGCAGCCAAAACAGGGGCCGGGAGACCCAGTACTTC.

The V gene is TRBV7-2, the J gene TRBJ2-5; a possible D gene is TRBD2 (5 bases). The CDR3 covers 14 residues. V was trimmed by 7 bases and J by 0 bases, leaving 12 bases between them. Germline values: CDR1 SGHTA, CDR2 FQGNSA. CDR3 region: CASTRSGYQETQYF. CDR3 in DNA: TGTGCCAGCACGCGATCGGGGTACCAAGAGACCCAGTACTTC. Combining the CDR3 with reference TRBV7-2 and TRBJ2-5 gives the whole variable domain GAGVSQSPSNKVTEKGKDVELRCDPISGHTALYWYRQSLGQGLEFLIYFQGNSAPDKSGLPSDRFSAERTGGSVSTLTIQRTQQEDSAVYLCASTRSGYQETQYFGPGTRLLVL.